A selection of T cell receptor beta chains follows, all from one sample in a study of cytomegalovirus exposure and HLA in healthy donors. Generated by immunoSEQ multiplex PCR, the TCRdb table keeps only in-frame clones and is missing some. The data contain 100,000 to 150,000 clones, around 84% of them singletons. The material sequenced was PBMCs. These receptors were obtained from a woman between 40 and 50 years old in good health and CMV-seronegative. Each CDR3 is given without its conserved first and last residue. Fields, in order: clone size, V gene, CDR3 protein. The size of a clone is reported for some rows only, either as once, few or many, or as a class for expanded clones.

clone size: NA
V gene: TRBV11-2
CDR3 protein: ASSLGQGSIEAF

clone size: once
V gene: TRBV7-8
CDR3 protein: ASSTSIRRGPLQSHEQF

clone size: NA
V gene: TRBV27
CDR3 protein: ASSLGQGNLYGYT

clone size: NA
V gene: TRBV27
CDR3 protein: ATKSSGLPKETQY

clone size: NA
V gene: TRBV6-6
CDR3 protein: ASSSGNANEQF

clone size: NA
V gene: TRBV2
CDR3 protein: ASIPEQGVWTEAF

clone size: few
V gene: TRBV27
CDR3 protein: ASSLSGAGETQY

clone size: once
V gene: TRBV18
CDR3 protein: ASSPYGQGNTGELF

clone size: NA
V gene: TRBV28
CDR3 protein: ASSPYPLGQGSTEAF

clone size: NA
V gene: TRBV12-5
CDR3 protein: ASGFYRQGTYSNQPQH

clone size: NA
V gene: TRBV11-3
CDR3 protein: ASSKLAGVGEQY

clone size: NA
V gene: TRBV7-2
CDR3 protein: ASSSPRGGRHNQPQH

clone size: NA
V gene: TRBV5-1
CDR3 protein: ASSRLAGGSTDTQY

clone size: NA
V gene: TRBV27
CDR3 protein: ASSFGGSSNQPQH

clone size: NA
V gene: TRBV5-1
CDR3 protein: ASSWGLPTWGTADTQY

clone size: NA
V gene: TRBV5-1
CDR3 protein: ASSLSPGTSYEQY

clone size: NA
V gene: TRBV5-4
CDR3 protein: ASSLAPMGVKAGDYGYT

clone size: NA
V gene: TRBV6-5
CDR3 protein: ASSYNGGSSFYEQF

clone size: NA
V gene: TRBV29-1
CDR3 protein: SVEGGTAHTEAF

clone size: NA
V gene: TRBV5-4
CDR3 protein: ASSPHPSGANGLT

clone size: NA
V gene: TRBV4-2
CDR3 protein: ASSQGAGQGYNEQF

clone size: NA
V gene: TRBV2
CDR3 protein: ASSVGGSNHNEQF

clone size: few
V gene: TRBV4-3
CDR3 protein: ASSHGQNTGELF

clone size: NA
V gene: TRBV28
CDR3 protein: ASSPIGATGGHQPQH

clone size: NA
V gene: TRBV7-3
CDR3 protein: ASSSSGEQF

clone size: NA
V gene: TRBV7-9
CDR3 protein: ASSSTQGKTEAF

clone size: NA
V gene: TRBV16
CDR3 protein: ASSTHTGQTYSNQPQH

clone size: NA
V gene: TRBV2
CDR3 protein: ASSMGLIQEEQY

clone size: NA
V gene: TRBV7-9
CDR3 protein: SSSFDLADNEKLF

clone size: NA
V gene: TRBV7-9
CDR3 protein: ASSLGGSGNTIY

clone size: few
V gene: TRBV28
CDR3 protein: ASSLLGLANNEQF

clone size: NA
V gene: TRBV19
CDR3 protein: ASRGFLGDEKLF

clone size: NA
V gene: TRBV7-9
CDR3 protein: ASSQRTGPNEQF

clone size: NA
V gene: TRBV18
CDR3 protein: ASSPPVTSSSGANVLT

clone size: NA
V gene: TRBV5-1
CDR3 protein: ASSLQVSGANGLT

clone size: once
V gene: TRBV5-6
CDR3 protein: ASSFNGRPFENDEQY

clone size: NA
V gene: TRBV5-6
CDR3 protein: ASSLLRQGGNQPQH

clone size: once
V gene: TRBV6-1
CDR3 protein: ASSLAGHLAEAF

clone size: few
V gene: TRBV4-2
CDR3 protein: ASSQGRQGAPIQETQY

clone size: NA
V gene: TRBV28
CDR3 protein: ASSFPPFGNEQF

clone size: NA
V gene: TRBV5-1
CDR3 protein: ASSFSTGQGEAF

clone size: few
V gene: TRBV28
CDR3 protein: ASSYGQGQN